This T cell receptor (beta chain) stems from a study of T cell changes during pregnancy in multiple sclerosis. Method: immunoSEQ multiplex PCR; TCRdb's copy keeps in-frame clones and lacks some. The sample consists of fewer than 75,000 clones, around 93% of them appearing once. Germline-derived CDR1 and CDR2 are LGHNA and YNFKEQ. The CDR3 length is 12 residues. Comment on this clone: One junction end does not reproduce the germline sequence, and a read error may be involved.

The receptor was derived from a female donor in good health, enrolled as a control in a pregnancy study. The J gene is TRBJ2-1, the V gene TRBV4-2; possible D gene TRBD2, 6 bases. This specimen consisted of peripheral blood, obtained after pregnancy. CDR3: CASSQDGGVLLF. The CDR3 nucleotides read TGTGCCAGCAGCCAAGATGGCGGGGTCCTTCTCTTC.